This T cell receptor beta chain was recorded in a study of T cells in Graves' hyperthyroidism and ophthalmopathy. Study-level results: Among clonotypes expanded in thyroid above 0.001, most were also found in blood.

The CDR3 is 16 amino acids. Germline V CDR1 and CDR2: MGHRA, YSYEKL. The trim removed 1 base at V and 4 bases at J, leaving 10 bases unmatched. Note on this clonotype: No antigen is known for it.

RNA transcripts gave rise to amplified TCR beta CDR3 regions. Researchers ran a first-round RT-PCR on the TCR CDR3 using the HTBI primer set. TCRdb called the multiplex PCR reads again in MiXCR, with one record for every CDR3 protein. The table records about 700,000 distinct CDR3 sequences, 12% to 15% of them present only once. This clonotype was sampled from a woman under 30 with Graves' hyperthyroidism. The chain couples TRBV4-1 to TRBJ2-7, with TRBD2 matching over 7 bases. Sequenced sample: blood. In DNA form, the CDR3 reads TGCGCCAGCAGCCAAGTGGGGAGGGGACGGTTTTACGAGCAGTACTTC. Translating it yields CASSQVGRGRFYEQYF.